The rows below give T cell receptor beta chains drawn from one sample of a study of CD8 T cells in ankylosing spondylitis. TCRdb ran MiXCR on the 5' RACE reads and lists one entry per CDR3 protein. The sample yields about 250,000 distinct CDR3 sequences, under 35% seen once. The sequenced sample consisted of blood, either unsorted or a sorted T cell fraction (not recorded which). All receptors derive from a male donor with ankylosing spondylitis or in good health (not recorded which). Each CDR3 is given with its conserved first and last residue. A D gene is named only where the DNA matches it firmly. Some rows mark clone size as missing; the rest say once, few, many or name a class of expanded clone.

cdr3_length	d_call	clone_size	v_call	j_call	cdr3_aa	cdr3_nt
19	TRBD2	few	TRBV29-1	TRBJ2-3	CSVTIPRPGLAGVADTQYF	TGCAGCGTTACCATCCCCCGGCCAGGACTAGCGGGGGTTGCAGATACGCAGTATTTT
15	NA	few	TRBV5-1	TRBJ2-3	CASSSSGPGTDTQYF	TGCGCCAGCAGCTCATCGGGACCAGGGACAGATACGCAGTATTTT
15	TRBD2	NA	TRBV12-3/TRBV12-4	TRBJ2-5	CASAGGGFKGETQYF	TGTGCCAGCGCCGGGGGGGGCTTTAAGGGAGAGACCCAGTACTTC
14	TRBD1	NA	TRBV5-1	TRBJ2-5	CASSYYRGQETQYF	TGCGCCAGCAGCTACTACAGGGGCCAAGAGACCCAGTACTTC
15	NA	few	TRBV7-2	TRBJ2-3	CASSLFRVSTDTQYF	TGTGCCAGCAGCTTATTTAGAGTTAGCACAGATACGCAGTATTTT
15	NA	once	TRBV2	TRBJ2-3	CASSEGASGTDTQYF	TGTGCCAGCAGTGAGGGGGCTAGCGGCACAGATACGCAGTATTTT
14	NA	NA	TRBV14	TRBJ2-3	CASSQGWGPDTQYF	TGTGCCAGCAGCCAGGGGTGGGGACCGGATACGCAGTATTTT
12	NA	NA	TRBV29-1	TRBJ2-7	CSVTGSTYEQYF	TGCAGCGTCACGGGATCTACCTACGAGCAGTACTTC
16	NA	NA	TRBV29-1	TRBJ2-2	CSVEYGQGLNTGELFF	TGCAGCGTTGAATATGGCCAGGGGTTGAACACCGGGGAGCTGTTTTTT
15	NA	few	TRBV20-1	TRBJ2-1	CSARPGPSSYNEQFF	TGCAGTGCTAGACCCGGGCCCTCATCCTACAATGAGCAGTTCTTC
13	NA	NA	TRBV5-6	TRBJ2-3	CASSWTGGWGQYF	TGTGCCAGCAGCTGGACGGGCGGGTGGGGGCAGTATTTT
14	TRBD2	few	TRBV7-2	TRBJ2-7	CASSPGLGNPFKYF	TGTGCCAGCAGCCCAGGACTAGGAAACCCATTTAAGTACTTC
13	NA	few	TRBV6-1	TRBJ1-2	CASSEREDIGYTF	TGTGCCAGCAGTGAACGGGAGGATATTGGCTACACCTTC
12	NA	NA	TRBV10-3	TRBJ2-1	CAISEGHNEQFF	TGTGCCATCAGTGAGGGACACAATGAGCAGTTCTTC